Below, 4 T cell receptor beta chains from the same sample are listed, as sequenced in a study of blood T cell repertoires in COVID-19. Assay used: immunoSEQ multiplex PCR; TCRdb lists only in-frame clones, some missing. This sample carries approximately 70,000 clones, around 86% of them seen once, and the ten largest clones take 6.6%. The sequenced sample was peripheral blood. These receptors were collected from a man aged 50 or older with active COVID-19.

V and J are TRBV11-2 and TRBJ1-1; tentatively, D is TRBD1 (6 bases). Germline V gene data show CDR1 as SGHAT and CDR2 as FQNNGV. The CDR3 spans 14 residues. V lost 5 bases, J lost 6 bases, and 16 bases lay in between. In DNA form, the CDR3 reads TGTGCCAGCAGCGTATTTGGGGGCCGGTCTGAAGCTTTCTTT. It translates to CASSVFGGRSEAFF.

The chain couples TRBV10-3 to TRBJ1-2; 7 nucleotides align to TRBD1. The CDR3 extends over 16 amino acids. The V gene's germline CDR1 is ENHRY and CDR2 SYGVKD. Trimming at V came to 2 bases and at J to 0 bases, leaving 6 bases not matched to a gene. CDR3 nucleotides: TGTGCCATCAGTGAGACCGCTGGGACAGCTAACTATGGCTACACCTTC. It is translated as CAISETAGTANYGYTF.

The rearrangement joins TRBV7-2 to TRBJ2-5; D perhaps matches TRBD2 (5 bases). Germline V gene sequence: CDR1 SGHTA, CDR2 FQGNSA. Trimming removed 3 bases from V and 1 base from J, with 12 bases in between. CDR3 length equals 15 residues. Written as DNA, the CDR3 is TGTGCCAGCAGCTTGACCGGGAACCTCCAAGAGACCCAGTACTTC. This translates into CASSLTGNLQETQYF.

V usage is TRBV27 and J usage is TRBJ1-4, with D possibly TRBD1 on 6 matching bases. The V end lost 8 bases, the J end lost 2 bases, and 15 bases lay between the germline ends. CDR3 size: 15 residues. The germline V gene has CDR1 MNHEY and CDR2 SMNVEV (reference sequence). CDR3 sequence reads: CASRPFRGTNEKLFF. As DNA, the CDR3 is TGTGCCAGCCGCCCCTTCAGGGGTACTAATGAAAAACTGTTTTTT. Full variable domain (remainder filled in from reference TRBV27 and TRBJ1-4): EAQVTQNPRYLITVTGKKLTVTCSQNMNHEYMSWYRQDPGLGLRQIYYSMNVEVTDKGDVPEGYKVSRKEKRNFPLILESPSPNQTSLYFCASRPFRGTNEKLFFGSGTQLSVL.